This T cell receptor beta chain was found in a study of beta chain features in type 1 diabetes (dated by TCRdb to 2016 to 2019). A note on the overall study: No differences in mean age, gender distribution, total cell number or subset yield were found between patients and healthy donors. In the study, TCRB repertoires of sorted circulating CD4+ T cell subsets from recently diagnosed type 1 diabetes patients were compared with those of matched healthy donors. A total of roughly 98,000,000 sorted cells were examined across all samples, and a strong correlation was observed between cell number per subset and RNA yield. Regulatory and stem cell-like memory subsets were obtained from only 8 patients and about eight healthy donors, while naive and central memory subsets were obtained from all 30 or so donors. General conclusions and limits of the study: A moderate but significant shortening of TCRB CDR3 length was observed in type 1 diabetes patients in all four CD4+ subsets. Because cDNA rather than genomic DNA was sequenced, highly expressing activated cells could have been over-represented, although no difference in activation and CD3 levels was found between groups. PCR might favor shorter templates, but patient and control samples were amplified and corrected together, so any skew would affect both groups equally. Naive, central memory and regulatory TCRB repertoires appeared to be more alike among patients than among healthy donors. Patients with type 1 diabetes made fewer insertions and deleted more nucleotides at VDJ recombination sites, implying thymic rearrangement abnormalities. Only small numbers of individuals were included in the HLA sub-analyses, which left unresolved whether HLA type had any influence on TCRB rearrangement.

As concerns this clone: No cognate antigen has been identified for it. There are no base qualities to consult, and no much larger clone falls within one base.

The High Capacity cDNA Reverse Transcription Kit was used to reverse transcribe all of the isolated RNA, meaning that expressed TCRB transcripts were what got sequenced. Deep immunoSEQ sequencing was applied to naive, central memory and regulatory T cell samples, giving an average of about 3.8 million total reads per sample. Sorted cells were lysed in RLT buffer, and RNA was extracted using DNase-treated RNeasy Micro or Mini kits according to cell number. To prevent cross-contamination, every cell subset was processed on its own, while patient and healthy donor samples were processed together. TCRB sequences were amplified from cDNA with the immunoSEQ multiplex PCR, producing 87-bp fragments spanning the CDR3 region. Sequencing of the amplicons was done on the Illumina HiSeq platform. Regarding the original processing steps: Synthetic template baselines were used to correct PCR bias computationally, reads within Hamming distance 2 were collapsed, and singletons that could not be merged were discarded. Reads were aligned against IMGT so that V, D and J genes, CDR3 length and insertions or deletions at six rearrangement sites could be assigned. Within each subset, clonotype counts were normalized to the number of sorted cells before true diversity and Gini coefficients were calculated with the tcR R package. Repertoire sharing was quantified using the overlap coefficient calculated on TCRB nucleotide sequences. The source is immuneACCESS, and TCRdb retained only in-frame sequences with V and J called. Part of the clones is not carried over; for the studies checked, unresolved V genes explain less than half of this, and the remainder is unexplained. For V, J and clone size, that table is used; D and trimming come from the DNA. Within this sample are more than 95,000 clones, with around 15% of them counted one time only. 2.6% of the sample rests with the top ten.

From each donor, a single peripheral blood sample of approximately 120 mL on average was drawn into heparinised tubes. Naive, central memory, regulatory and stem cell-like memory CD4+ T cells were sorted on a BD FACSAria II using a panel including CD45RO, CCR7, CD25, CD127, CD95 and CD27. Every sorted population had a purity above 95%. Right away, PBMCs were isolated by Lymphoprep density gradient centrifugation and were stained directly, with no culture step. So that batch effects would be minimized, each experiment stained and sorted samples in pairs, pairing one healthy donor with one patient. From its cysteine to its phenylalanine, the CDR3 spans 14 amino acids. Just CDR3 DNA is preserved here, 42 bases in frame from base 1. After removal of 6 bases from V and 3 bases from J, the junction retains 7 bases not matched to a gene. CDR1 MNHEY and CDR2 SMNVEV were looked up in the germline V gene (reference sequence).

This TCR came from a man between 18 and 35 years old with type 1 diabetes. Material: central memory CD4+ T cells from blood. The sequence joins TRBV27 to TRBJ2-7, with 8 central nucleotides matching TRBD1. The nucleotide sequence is TGTGCCAGCAGACGACAGGGGCATAACTACGAGCAGTACTTC. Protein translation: CASRRQGHNYEQYF.